What follows are 31 T cell receptor beta chains derived from one specimen sequenced in a study of CD8 T cells in ankylosing spondylitis. In TCRdb, the 5' RACE reads were re-called with MiXCR into one record per CDR3 protein. The data show about 31,000 distinct CDR3 sequences, 7.2% seen once. Material for sequencing was blood, either unsorted or a sorted T cell fraction (not recorded which). The receptors here all came from a male donor with ankylosing spondylitis or in good health (not recorded which).

At least ten counts were recorded for this clonotype. This rearrangement joins TRBV6-1 to TRBJ2-1; 8 bases agree with TRBD2. The CDR3 consists of 14 residues. In germline, CDR1 is MNHNS, CDR2 SASEGT. V shed 0 bases, J shed 6 bases, and the junction held 1 base outside the gene matches. Here the CDR3 reads CASSEALAGNEQFF. CDR3 coding DNA: TGTGCCAGCAGTGAAGCTCTAGCGGGCAATGAGCAGTTCTTC.

This clonotype was counted many times. This sequence joins TRBV20-1 and TRBJ2-7; 11 nucleotides match TRBD2. V lost 5 bases to trimming and J lost 4 bases; unmatched junction nucleotides: 7. The CDR3 length is 14 residues. CDR1 is DFQATT, CDR2 SNEGSKA, per germline (reference sequence). DNA for the CDR3: TGCAGTGCTCCCCGCGGGACTAGCGGTTACGAGCAGTACTTC. Protein: CSAPRGTSGYEQYF.

This rearrangement joins TRBV23-1 to TRBJ2-3, with D perhaps matching TRBD2 (6 bases). TRBV23-1 is filed as an ORF, its function uncertain. Trimming stripped 4 bases from V and 0 bases from J, with 20 bases between. The CDR3 has 18 residues. In nucleotides, the CDR3 is TGCGCCAGCAGTCCCCACCTTGGAGGGCCTGATAGCACAGATACGCAGTATTTT. It translates to CASSPHLGGPDSTDTQYF.

By share, this clonotype ranks as medium-sized (0.01 to 0.1%). This sequence joins TRBV5-1 and TRBJ1-6, with unresolved D. CDR1 is SGHRS and CDR2 is YFSETQ in the germline V gene. This CDR3 has 13 residues. Trimming stripped 0 bases from V and 10 bases from J, with 8 bases between. The CDR3 bases are TGCGCCAGCAGCTTGGGCCCTCGATCACCCCTCCACTTT. It is translated as CASSLGPRSPLHF.

This clonotype was recorded many times. The V and J genes are TRBV28 and TRBJ2-2; the match to TRBD1 covers 10 bases. Germline assignment: CDR1 MDHEN and CDR2 SYDVKM. The V gene end was trimmed by 5 bases and the J gene end by 6 bases; junction bases not matched to a gene: 6. This CDR3 contains 15 residues. The CDR3, as DNA: TGTGCCAGCAGTGTAGACAGGGGGCTGGCCGGGGAGCTGTTTTTT. Amino acid sequence: CASSVDRGLAGELFF.

This clonotype has ten or more counts. The chain has TRBV15 and TRBJ2-7; 10 positions match TRBD2. The J segment lost 2 bases and the V segment lost 0 bases, leaving 10 bases of the junction unmatched. CDR3 length: 18 amino acids. Germline values: CDR1 LNHNV, CDR2 YYDKDF (reference sequence). CDR3 coding DNA: TGTGCCACCAGCAGAGATCGGCTAGCGGGAGCGGGACCCTACGAGCAGTACTTC. It is translated as CATSRDRLAGAGPYEQYF.

This clonotype appeared many times. A junction end diverges from the germline sequence, so it may reflect a read error. The chain uses TRBV10-1 and TRBJ2-2, with 7 bases identical to TRBD2. Germline CDR1 reads WNHNN; CDR2 reads SYGVQD (reference sequence). CDR3 length: 13 residues. The CDR3 DNA reads as TGCGCCAGCAGTGAGTCGGCGAGCGGGAAGCTGTTTTTT. It encodes CASSESASGKLFF.

This clonotype was found many times. V and J are TRBV28 and TRBJ1-5; 8 bases match TRBD1. The CDR3 has 17 amino acids. Germline trimming cut 5 bases from V and 4 bases from J; bases unmatched to any gene: 13. CDR1 is MDHEN and CDR2 is SYDVKM in the germline V gene. The CDR3 DNA reads as TGTGCCAGCAGTACTGAAAACAGGGGGGTGCCGAATCAGCCCCAGCATTTT. It yields the protein CASSTENRGVPNQPQHF.

This clonotype was counted at least ten times. This chain links TRBV6-5 with TRBJ2-7, with TRBD1 matching over 7 bases. The CDR3 extends over 16 amino acids. Trimming removed 2 bases from V and 3 bases from J; junction bases left unmatched: 10. The V gene's germline CDR1 is MNHEY and CDR2 SVGAGI. CDR3 amino acids: CASSYDIGTVGYEQYF. The DNA of the CDR3 is TGTGCCAGCAGTTACGACATCGGGACAGTAGGCTACGAGCAGTACTTC.

This clonotype has ten or more counts. The chain has TRBV28 and TRBJ2-3; possibly TRBD1 or TRBD2 for D (5 bases each). The length of the CDR3 is 13 residues. Looked up from germline, CDR1 is MDHEN and CDR2 is SYDVKM. The germline V and J ends were trimmed by 5 bases and 13 bases, with 19 bases remaining between them. The CDR3 DNA follows: TGTGCCAGCAGTGCCGGGACCTCGAGACGGGAGTATTTT. Translation gives CASSAGTSRREYF.

This clonotype was seen many times. The V and J genes are TRBV11-2 and TRBJ2-2, with D perhaps matching TRBD2 (6 bases). CDR1 SGHAT and CDR2 FQNNGV come from the germline V gene. V was cut by 5 bases and J by 1 base, with 14 bases left in between. The CDR3 runs to 16 residues. CDR3 DNA sequence: TGTGCCAGCAGCCCTCGGGGTAGCGGGAACACCGGGGAGCTGTTTTTT. Protein sequence: CASSPRGSGNTGELFF.

This clonotype was picked up many times. The gene calls are TRBV3-1 and TRBJ1-1, with D tentatively TRBD1 (6 bases). The CDR3 contains 14 residues. Trimming cost V 4 bases and J 1 base, with 10 bases left between them. Germline V CDR1 and CDR2: LGHDT, YNNKEL (reference sequence). The chain's CDR3 is CASSRTDRNTEAFF. The CDR3 DNA is TGTGCCAGCAGCCGAACGGACAGGAACACTGAAGCTTTCTTT.

This clonotype came up many times. The V call is TRBV20-1, the J call TRBJ2-5; D is perhaps TRBD1 or TRBD2 (5 bases each). This CDR3 has 13 amino acids. Germline V gene sequence: CDR1 DFQATT, CDR2 SNEGSKA (reference sequence). The CDR3 DNA reads as TGCAGCACCCCCTCCGGGACGGCAGAGACCCAGTACTTC. It specifies CSTPSGTAETQYF.

This clonotype has at least ten counts. The chain combines TRBV6-6 with TRBJ2-1; the D gene is possibly TRBD2 (6 bases). The germline V gene encodes CDR1 MNHNY and CDR2 SVGAGI (reference sequence). The CDR3 is 11 amino acids. Deletions cut 5 bases from V and 9 bases from J, with 8 bases between. CDR3 in DNA: TGTGCCAGCAGTGGGGAGGTTGAGCAGTTCTTC. Residues: CASSGEVEQFF.

This clonotype was detected ten times or more. The CDR3 loop reads CSVEETGELFF. DNA of the CDR3: TGCAGCGTTGAAGAGACTGGGGAGCTGTTTTTT. The V call is TRBV29-1, the J call TRBJ2-2, with D hard to call. Trimming removed 0 bases at V and 8 bases at J, with 4 bases between. CDR3 size: 11 residues. Germline V gene sequence: CDR1 SQVTM, CDR2 ANQGSEA.

This clonotype has at least ten counts. The CDR3 sequence: CASTTGLEKLYEQYF. CDR3 DNA: TGTGCCAGCACAACGGGACTAGAGAAACTCTACGAGCAGTACTTC. The chain joins TRBV6-1 to TRBJ2-7, with 8 bases lining up with TRBD2. Germline CDR1 MNHNS, CDR2 SASEGT. The V and J ends lost 7 bases and 3 bases, in that order; junction bases with no gene match: 11. This CDR3 spans 15 amino acids.

This clonotype was observed many times. The genes are TRBV20-1 and TRBJ1-1; 8 bases fit TRBD1. This CDR3 has 13 residues. J was trimmed by 3 bases and V by 4 bases; bases with no gene match: 4. Germline-derived CDR1 and CDR2 are DFQATT and SNEGSKA (reference sequence). CDR3 loop: CSAKTGVDTEAFF. CDR3 DNA sequence: TGCAGTGCTAAGACAGGGGTGGACACTGAAGCTTTCTTT.

This clonotype has at least ten counts. V and J are TRBV10-3 and TRBJ2-5; weak D call: TRBD2 (5 bases). Germline V gives CDR1 ENHRY, CDR2 SYGVKD. The CDR3 contains 16 residues. V gave up 3 bases and J gave up 5 bases, with 19 bases separating them. CDR3 in amino acids: CAISDPTRELPETQYF. CDR3 bases: TGTGCCATCAGTGACCCGACCCGGGAACTACCGGAGACCCAGTACTTC.

This clonotype was seen ten or more times. The V and J genes are TRBV29-1 and TRBJ1-2, with D possibly being TRBD1 (6 bases). CDR1 and CDR2 (germline): SQVTM, ANQGSEA. This CDR3 is 12 amino acids long. Trimming pared 6 bases from V and 5 bases from J, leaving 13 bases between. CDR3 sequence reads: CSVQVGAYGYTF. The CDR3 DNA follows: TGCAGCGTGCAGGTGGGGGCTTATGGCTACACCTTC.

J is TRBJ2-7 and V is TRBV10-3; D call uncertain. V was clipped by 0 bases and J by 1 base, with 7 bases between them. Germline values: CDR1 ENHRY, CDR2 SYGVKD. The CDR3 totals 14 residues. The CDR3 is CAISESGSSYEQYF. CDR3 sequence (DNA): TGTGCCATCAGTGAGTCGGGATCTTCCTACGAGCAGTACTTC.

This clonotype was counted at least ten times. The chain links TRBV25-1 to TRBJ2-1; 11 bases agree with TRBD2. The V and J ends lost 4 bases and 5 bases, in that order; junction bases with no gene match: 4. This CDR3 has 15 residues. Per germline, CDR1 MGHDK and CDR2 SYGVNS. CDR3 DNA: TGTGCCAGCAGTGGGGGACTAGCGGTAGACAATGAGCAGTTCTTC. Residues: CASSGGLAVDNEQFF.

This clonotype was detected many times. The rearrangement links TRBV12-3 or TRBV12-4 to TRBJ2-1; D possibly uses TRBD1 or TRBD2 (6 bases each). The length of the CDR3 is 15 residues. Trimming removed 5 bases at V and 4 bases at J, with 15 bases between. As DNA, the CDR3 is TGTGCCAGCAGTCTGGGGGGCGGTCCTTACAATGAGCAGTTCTTC. Encoded protein: CASSLGGGPYNEQFF.

This clonotype was observed many times. The chain carries TRBV3-1 and TRBJ2-7, with TRBD2 matching over 7 bases. Per the germline V gene, CDR1 is LGHDT and CDR2 is YNNKEL (reference sequence). This CDR3 has 13 residues. Trimming removed 5 bases from V and 5 bases from J; junction bases left unmatched: 6. This CDR3 reads CASSKTSAHEQYF. CDR3 nucleotides: TGTGCCAGCAGCAAAACTAGCGCCCACGAGCAGTACTTC.

This clonotype was detected ten times or more. The chain employs TRBV7-9 and TRBJ2-7; weak D call: TRBD1 (6 bases). From germline, CDR1 is SEHNR and CDR2 FQNEAQ (reference sequence). V was shortened by 6 bases and J by 0 bases, with 15 bases between the two germline ends. The length of the CDR3 is 15 residues. In DNA form, the CDR3 reads TGTGCCAGCAGTTCAGGACAGTCGATCTCCTACGAGCAGTACTTC. It translates to CASSSGQSISYEQYF.

This clonotype was recorded at least ten times. V and J are TRBV27 and TRBJ1-5, with 11 positions matching TRBD1. The CDR3 contains 20 residues. Germline trimming cut 6 bases from V and 6 bases from J; bases unmatched to any gene: 22. CDR1 is MNHEY and CDR2 is SMNVEV in the germline V gene (reference sequence). The CDR3 DNA follows: TGTGCCAGCAGGCGATTCCGGGACAGGGGGTGGCGGCGGCGCGGTCAGCCCCAGCATTTT. Translation gives CASRRFRDRGWRRRGQPQHF.

At least ten counts were recorded for this clonotype. This chain links TRBV7-2 with TRBJ2-7; 11 positions agree with TRBD2. CDR1 is SGHTA, CDR2 FQGNSA, per germline. This CDR3 is built from 16 residues. V was clipped by 3 bases and J by 4 bases; unmatched bases: 8. Here the CDR3 reads CASSFRDGTSGYEQYF. In DNA, the CDR3 is TGTGCCAGCAGCTTTAGGGACGGGACTAGCGGTTACGAGCAGTACTTC.

The table lists this clonotype with many counts. The CDR3 loop is CSGRDMGLGGYTF. The CDR3 DNA follows: TGCAGCGGGCGCGATATGGGACTTGGCGGCTACACCTTC. The V call is TRBV29-1, the J call TRBJ1-2; perhaps TRBD1 as D (5 bases). The CDR3 sequence is 13 residues long. The V gene lost 7 bases and the J gene lost 8 bases, with 20 bases spanning the gap. Germline CDR1 reads SQVTM; CDR2 reads ANQGSEA.

This clonotype appeared a few times. J is TRBJ1-2 and V is TRBV3-1; 10 nucleotides agree with TRBD1. Germline V CDR1 and CDR2: LGHDT, YNNKEL (reference sequence). The CDR3 is 14 amino acids. V lost 4 bases and J lost 8; bases outside the gene matches: 7. The CDR3 is CASSLRDRGGGYTF. The CDR3 coding sequence is TGTGCCAGCAGCCTCCGGGACAGGGGAGGCGGCTACACCTTC.

This clonotype was recorded at least ten times. The chain couples TRBV12-3 or TRBV12-4 to TRBJ2-1, with 11 bases that match TRBD2. Trimming removed 6 bases from V and 9 bases from J; junction bases left unmatched: 10. This CDR3 spans 15 amino acids. CDR3 residues: CASRPLSGRAAEQFF. The CDR3 DNA is TGTGCCAGCAGACCCCTTAGCGGGAGGGCCGCTGAGCAGTTCTTC.

This clonotype came up many times. The V call is TRBV29-1, the J call TRBJ2-2, with D maybe TRBD1 (5 bases). This CDR3 has 15 residues. The V end lost 4 bases, the J end lost 5 bases, and 17 bases lay between the germline ends. Germline V CDR1 and CDR2: SQVTM, ANQGSEA. In nucleotides, the CDR3 is TGCAGCGTTGGGGGCCAAGGAACTAATACCGGGGAGCTGTTTTTT. Protein product: CSVGGQGTNTGELFF.

This clonotype occurred many times. CDR3 coding DNA: TGCAGTGCTTGGGACAGGTTCTCCTACGAGCAGTACTTC. This codes for CSAWDRFSYEQYF. The chain employs TRBV20-1 and TRBJ2-7; 8 positions agree with TRBD1. The V gene end was trimmed by 5 bases and the J gene end by 0 bases; junction bases not matched to a gene: 3. Germline V gene data show CDR1 as DFQATT and CDR2 as SNEGSKA (reference sequence). CDR3 length: 13 amino acids.